This T cell receptor (beta chain) was sequenced in a study of blood T cell repertoires in COVID-19. There are a few counts of this clone. V lost 3 bases and J 2 bases, leaving 7 bases between the germline ends. This CDR3 contains 13 residues. The V gene's germline CDR1 is LGHNT and CDR2 FRNRAP. Authors' processing steps: By means of reference gene primer amplification, nucleated cell counts were estimated. Libraries were prepared by immunoSEQ multiplex PCR; TCRdb keeps only in-frame clonotypes and omits some of them. That table supplies the V and J calls and clone size; D and trimming were determined from the DNA. Among tens of thousands of clones listed, around four fifths were seen once.

The receptor's source is a woman in her 70s with acute or convalescent COVID-19. Sequences were obtained from peripheral blood. The chain links TRBV12-5 to TRBJ1-2, with a tentative D call TRBD1 (5 bases). The CDR3 bases are TGTGCTAGTGGTTTCGACAGCAACTATGGCTACACCTTC. Amino acids: CASGFDSNYGYTF.